A single sample gave rise to the 11 T cell receptor beta chains below, sequenced in a study of cytomegalovirus exposure and HLA in healthy donors (TCRdb year 2017). The method behind the library was the immunoSEQ multiplex PCR assay. A mixture of 60 forward primers for TCR Vbeta segments and 13 reverse primers for TCR Jbeta segments was used in the multiplex PCR. The table comes from immuneACCESS by way of TCRdb, which keeps in-frame sequences with V and J called. Part of the clones is missing from these tables; in studies checked, under half for an unresolved V gene and the rest for unknown reasons. The sample table records about 85,000 clones; roughly 80% of these occur just once. Approximately 29% of the sample rests with the top ten. The sequencing input was PBMCs. The receptors stem from a man over 45 in good health and CMV-seropositive.

The V and J genes are TRBV7-9 and TRBJ2-1; 8 nucleotides agree with TRBD1. V lost 5 bases to trimming and J lost 4 bases; unmatched junction nucleotides: 19. This CDR3 is built from 19 residues. Germline V gene lookup returns CDR1 SEHNR and CDR2 FQNEAQ (reference sequence). CDR3 nucleotide sequence: TGTGCCAGCAGCCCCCCTTGGGCGACAGGGGATCTACGGTACAATGAGCAGTTCTTC. This translates into CASSPPWATGDLRYNEQFF.

The gene calls are TRBV1 and TRBJ1-5; the table's D call, TRBD1, was not checked against the DNA. TRBV1 is described as a pseudogene. The CDR3 length is 17 residues. This chain's CDR3 is CTSSQGFAGTGVQPQHF. CDR3 DNA sequence: TGCACCAGCAGCCAAGGCTTTGCAGGGACAGGGGTTCAGCCCCAGCATTTT.

The chain employs TRBV5-1 and TRBJ2-3, with 13 positions matching TRBD2. J gave up 3 bases and V 7 bases, and 5 bases lay outside the gene matches. This CDR3 is 15 amino acids long. CDR1 and CDR2 from the germline V gene are SGHRS and YFSETQ. The CDR3 spells CASFPGLAGTDTQYF. The CDR3 DNA follows: TGCGCCAGCTTTCCGGGACTAGCGGGGACAGATACGCAGTATTTT.

Turning to this clone: One end of the junction fails to match germline, which may point to a read error. This chain connects TRBV7-9 to TRBJ2-7; D gene ambiguous. The CDR3 has 15 amino acids. Germline CDR1 reads SEHNR; CDR2 reads FQNEAQ (reference sequence). DNA for the CDR3: TGTTCCAGCAGCTCCGGGTTGAGGCGGACCTACGAGCAGTACTTC. Amino acids: CSSSSGLRRTYEQYF.

The V call is TRBV5-1, the J call TRBJ2-3; maybe TRBD1 (7 bases). The CDR3 runs to 16 residues. The germline V gene encodes CDR1 SGHRS and CDR2 YFSETQ. V lost 7 bases and J lost 0, with 18 bases in between. The CDR3 loop reads CASAWGAGGSTDTQYF. The CDR3 coding sequence is TGCGCCAGCGCCTGGGGGGCAGGGGGGAGCACAGATACGCAGTATTTT.

CDR3: CASSSRLAGAYEQYF. The CDR3 DNA reads as TGTGCCAGCAGCTCCAGACTAGCGGGAGCCTACGAGCAGTACTTC. The chain combines TRBV5-4 with TRBJ2-7, with TRBD2 matching over 12 bases. This CDR3 is built from 15 residues. Trimming removed 3 bases from V and 2 bases from J; junction bases left unmatched: 3. Germline V gene data show CDR1 as SGHNT and CDR2 as YYREEE (reference sequence).

The chain is built from TRBV5-1 and TRBJ1-6; 11 positions agree with TRBD1. Germline V gene data show CDR1 as SGHRS and CDR2 as YFSETQ. The CDR3 loop spans 14 amino acids. V lost 4 bases, J lost 9 bases, and 3 bases stayed unmatched. CDR3 bases: TGCGCCAGCAGCGCCGGGACAGGGGGTTCACCCCTCCACTTT. Its protein is CASSAGTGGSPLHF.

This rearrangement joins TRBV4-3 to TRBJ2-3, with 13 bases aligning to TRBD2. V lost 0 bases to trimming and J lost 5 bases; unmatched junction nucleotides: 8. CDR1 is LGHNA, CDR2 YSLEER, per germline. The CDR3 loop spans 18 amino acids. CDR3 DNA sequence: TGCGCCAGCAGCCAAGATACTAGCGGGAGGGGTTTAGGAGATACGCAGTATTTT. It yields the protein CASSQDTSGRGLGDTQYF.

This clone was detected once. V is TRBV5-1 and J is TRBJ1-4, with 7 bases fitting TRBD1. V was clipped by 4 bases and J by 5 bases; unmatched bases: 2. The CDR3 covers 13 residues. CDR1 SGHRS and CDR2 YFSETQ come from the germline V gene. CDR3 region: CASSEDRNEKLFF. In DNA form, the CDR3 reads TGCGCCAGCAGCGAGGACAGGAATGAAAAACTGTTTTTT. The full variable domain, rest sourced from reference TRBV5-1 and TRBJ1-4, is KAGVTQTPRYLIKTRGQQVTLSCSPISGHRSVSWYQQTPGQGLQFLFEYFSETQRNKGNFPGRFSGRQFSNSRSEMNVSTLELGDSALYLCASSEDRNEKLFFGSGTQLSVL.

The gene calls are TRBV10-3 and TRBJ1-2; tentative D call: TRBD1 (5 bases). Trimming cost V 5 bases and J 4 bases, with 11 bases left between them. The CDR3 consists of 13 residues. The germline CDR1 and CDR2 sequences are ENHRY and SYGVKD. This CDR3 reads CAISNGRGYGYTF. The CDR3 nucleotides are TGTGCCATCAGTAACGGGAGGGGCTATGGCTACACCTTC.

The rearrangement joins TRBV7-9 to TRBJ2-3, with 7 bases aligning to TRBD2. Per the germline V gene, CDR1 is SEHNR and CDR2 is FQNEAQ (reference sequence). After removal of 3 bases from V and 3 bases from J, the junction contained 0 bases not matched to a gene. CDR3 size: 13 residues. The chain's CDR3 is CASSFGGTDTQYF. CDR3 DNA sequence: TGTGCCAGCAGCTTCGGGGGGACAGATACGCAGTATTTT.